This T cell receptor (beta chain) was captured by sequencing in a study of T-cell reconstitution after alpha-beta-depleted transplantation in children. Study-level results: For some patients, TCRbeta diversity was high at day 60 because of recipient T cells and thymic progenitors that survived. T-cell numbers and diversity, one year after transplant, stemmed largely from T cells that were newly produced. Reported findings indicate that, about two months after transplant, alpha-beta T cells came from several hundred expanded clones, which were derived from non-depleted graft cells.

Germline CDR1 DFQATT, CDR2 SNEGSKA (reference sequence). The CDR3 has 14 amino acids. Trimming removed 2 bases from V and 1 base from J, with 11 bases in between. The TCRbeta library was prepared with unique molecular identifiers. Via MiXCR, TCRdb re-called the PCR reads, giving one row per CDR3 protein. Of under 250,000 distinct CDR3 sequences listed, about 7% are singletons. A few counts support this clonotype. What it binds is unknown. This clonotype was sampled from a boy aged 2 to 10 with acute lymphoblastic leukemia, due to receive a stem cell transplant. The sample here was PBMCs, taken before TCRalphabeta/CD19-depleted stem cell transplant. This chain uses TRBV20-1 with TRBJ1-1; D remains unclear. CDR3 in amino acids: CSARYYAGNTEAFF. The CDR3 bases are TGCAGTGCTAGATATTATGCGGGGAACACTGAAGCTTTCTTT.